Listed below are T cell receptor beta chains from one sample, sequenced in a study of shared clonotypes between healthy human individuals. The assay was immunoSEQ multiplex PCR, and TCRdb's table has in-frame clones only and misses some. The table shows more than 2,000,000 clones, with roughly 92% occurring only once. Sequencing was done on a sample of naive CD4+ T cells sorted from blood. Receptors originate from a man between 18 and 35 years old in good health. The CDR3 runs from the conserved cysteine through the conserved F or W. D genes are given only for firm matches. Not all rows give a size; the values are once, few, many and, for expanded clones, a class.

V,J,D,size,CDR3,DNA
TRBV7-9,TRBJ2-3,TRBD2,-,CASSLELAGGTDTQYF,TGTGCCAGCAGCTTAGAACTAGCGGGAGGGACAGATACGCAGTATTTT
TRBV28,TRBJ2-7,-,-,CASSPQGGLSLHYEQYF,TGTGCCAGCAGTCCACAGGGGGGACTATCACTACACTACGAGCAGTACTTC
TRBV7-9,TRBJ2-5,-,-,CASSLGWASLMAQTQYF,TGTGCCAGCAGCTTAGGTTGGGCTTCCTTAATGGCGCAGACCCAGTACTTC
TRBV1,TRBJ2-5,-,-,CTSSQGGTSGGLPQETQYF,TGCACCAGCAGCCAAGGAGGGACTAGCGGGGGGCTCCCACAAGAGACCCAGTACTTC
TRBV6-1,TRBJ1-6,-,-,CASSESQGSYNSPLHF,TGTGCCAGCAGTGAATCCCAGGGCTCCTATAATTCACCCCTCCACTTT
TRBV7-2,TRBJ2-2,TRBD1,-,CASSLDRLRTGELFF,TGTGCCAGCAGCTTGGACAGGCTAAGGACCGGGGAGCTGTTTTTT
TRBV11-2,TRBJ2-5,TRBD2,-,CASSPTTSGRETQYF,TGTGCCAGCAGCCCTACCACTAGCGGGAGAGAGACCCAGTACTTC
TRBV11-3,TRBJ1-1,TRBD1,-,CASSLVRTGGVGWDTEAFF,TGTGCCAGCAGCTTAGTTAGGACAGGGGGCGTCGGGTGGGACACTGAAGCTTTCTTT
TRBV28,TRBJ2-2,-,-,CASGHYRGGTGELFF,TGTGCCAGCGGCCATTACAGGGGGGGGACCGGGGAGCTGTTTTTT
TRBV9,TRBJ1-1,-,-,CASSVEGGGPSNEAFF,TGTGCCAGCAGCGTAGAGGGGGGTGGACCCAGTAATGAAGCTTTCTTT
TRBV19,TRBJ1-1,TRBD1,-,CASSMSGQGAGRAFF,TGTGCCAGTAGTATGTCGGGACAGGGCGCCGGCCGGGCTTTCTTT
TRBV28,TRBJ2-7,-,-,CASSLSQPSYEQYF,TGTGCCAGCAGTTTATCACAGCCCTCCTACGAGCAGTACTTC
TRBV5-1,TRBJ2-1,TRBD1,-,CASSPGQGGEQFF,TGCGCCAGCAGCCCGGGACAGGGCGGTGAGCAGTTCTTC
TRBV6-5,TRBJ1-5,TRBD1,-,CASSPGQGGQPQHF,TGTGCCAGCAGTCCGGGACAGGGGGGCCAGCCCCAGCATTTT
TRBV5-1,TRBJ2-3,TRBD2,-,CASSPGLADTDTQYF,TGCGCCAGCAGCCCAGGACTAGCGGACACAGATACGCAGTATTTT
TRBV28,TRBJ1-1,-,-,CASSNLRARDTEAFF,TGTGCCAGCAGCAATCTCAGGGCAAGGGATACTGAAGCTTTCTTT
TRBV30,TRBJ1-1,-,-,CAWSVDGSTEAFF,TGTGCCTGGAGTGTAGACGGGAGCACTGAAGCTTTCTTT
TRBV6-6,TRBJ2-2,-,-,CASSWAAGELFF,TGTGCCAGCAGTTGGGCTGCCGGGGAGCTGTTTTTT
TRBV19,TRBJ1-3,TRBD1,-,CASHRGIGTGNTIYF,TGTGCCAGTCACAGGGGTATCGGGACTGGAAACACCATATATTTT
TRBV5-4,TRBJ2-7,TRBD2,-,CAITSGGAFYEQYF,TGTGCCATTACTAGCGGGGGGGCATTCTACGAGCAGTACTTC
TRBV6-1,TRBJ1-1,TRBD1,-,CASRGDRGPEAFF,TGTGCCAGCAGAGGGGACAGGGGGCCTGAAGCTTTCTTT
TRBV5-6,TRBJ2-1,TRBD1,-,CASSFWGQGYEQFF,TGTGCCAGCAGCTTTTGGGGACAGGGCTATGAGCAGTTCTTC
TRBV2,TRBJ2-5,TRBD1,-,CASNRGPQETQYF,TGTGCCTCCAACAGGGGACCTCAAGAGACCCAGTACTTC
TRBV4-1,TRBJ2-3,TRBD2,once,CASSQAETSGGYTDTQYF,TGCGCCAGCAGCCAAGCCGAGACTAGCGGGGGATATACAGATACGCAGTATTTT
TRBV18,TRBJ2-2,-,-,CASSPQQGLLNTGELFF,TGTGCCAGCTCACCACAGCAGGGCCTCCTGAACACCGGGGAGCTGTTTTTT
TRBV6-5,TRBJ2-7,TRBD1,-,CASSYRTGGYEQYF,TGTGCCAGCAGTTACCGAACAGGGGGGTACGAGCAGTACTTC
TRBV7-7,TRBJ2-2,-,once,CASTNRAHSGSELFF,TGTGCTAGCACGAACCGGGCCCACAGCGGTAGCGAGCTGTTTTTT
TRBV7-9,TRBJ2-5,-,-,CASSLALGETQYF,TGTGCCAGCAGCTTAGCGCTAGGGGAGACCCAGTACTTC
TRBV13,TRBJ2-5,TRBD2,-,CASSLVYGGDQETQYF,TGTGCCAGCAGCTTAGTCTACGGGGGGGACCAAGAGACCCAGTACTTC
TRBV5-4,TRBJ2-7,-,-,CASSLAGSISYEQYF,TGTGCCAGCAGCTTGGCCGGGTCCATATCCTACGAGCAGTACTTC
TRBV6-1,TRBJ2-7,-,-,CASSVGTTYEQYF,TGTGCCAGCAGTGTAGGGACCACCTACGAGCAGTACTTC
TRBV7-3,TRBJ1-2,-,-,CASSLDRLSYGYTF,TGTGCCAGCAGCTTAGATCGCCTCTCCTATGGCTACACCTTC
TRBV28,TRBJ1-2,-,few,CASSPPAEGYTF,TGTGCCAGCAGTCCCCCTGCGGAGGGCTACACCTTC
TRBV19,TRBJ2-2,TRBD1,-,CASSIVGGHGELFF,TGTGCCAGTAGTATAGTAGGGGGCCACGGGGAGCTGTTTTTT
TRBV18,TRBJ2-7,TRBD1,-,CASSRTGFSYEQYF,TGTGCCAGCTCCAGGACAGGTTTCTCCTACGAGCAGTACTTC
TRBV19,TRBJ1-6,TRBD1,-,CASTGQGLRDSPLHF,TGTGCCAGTACCGGACAGGGTTTGAGGGATTCACCCCTCCACTTT
TRBV10-3,TRBJ1-5,-,-,CAISVTGDQPQHF,TGTGCCATCAGTGTGACAGGAGATCAGCCCCAGCATTTT
TRBV5-6,TRBJ1-5,-,-,CASSLTGKTGGNQPQHF,TGTGCCAGCAGCTTGACGGGCAAGACTGGGGGCAATCAGCCCCAGCATTTT
TRBV27,TRBJ1-5,-,-,CASKIWGIGNQPQHF,TGTGCCAGCAAAATATGGGGGATAGGCAATCAGCCCCAGCATTTT
TRBV27,TRBJ1-6,-,-,CASTRGQLNSPLHF,TGTGCCAGCACTCGAGGACAGCTTAATTCACCCCTCCACTTT
TRBV18,TRBJ1-1,-,few,CASSPAGNTEAFF,TGTGCCAGCTCACCGGCGGGAAACACTGAAGCTTTCTTT
TRBV5-1,TRBJ2-7,TRBD1,-,CASSLAPGQGTYEQYF,TGCGCCAGCAGCTTGGCTCCGGGACAGGGTACCTACGAGCAGTACTTC
TRBV6-1,TRBJ1-4,-,-,CASDNTGNEKLFF,TGTGCCAGCGATAATACAGGAAATGAAAAACTGTTTTTT
TRBV5-1,TRBJ1-5,-,-,CASSLSGDSNQPQHF,TGCGCCAGCAGCCTGTCAGGGGATAGCAATCAGCCCCAGCATTTT
TRBV28,TRBJ2-1,-,-,CASSLPDSRNEQFF,TGTGCCAGCAGTTTACCCGACAGTCGAAATGAGCAGTTCTTC
TRBV25-1,TRBJ1-1,-,-,CASSEQGRSTEAFF,TGTGCCAGCAGTGAACAAGGCAGGTCCACTGAAGCTTTCTTT
TRBV5-5,TRBJ2-7,-,-,CASSSSERSYSYEQYF,TGTGCCAGCAGCTCAAGCGAGCGGTCTTACTCCTACGAGCAGTACTTC
TRBV9,TRBJ2-5,TRBD2,-,CASSEGLARQETQYF,TGTGCCAGCAGCGAGGGACTAGCGAGACAAGAGACCCAGTACTTC